This T cell receptor (beta chain) came from a study of CD8 T cells in Susac syndrome (dated by TCRdb to 2018 to 2020). Notes on the research overall: Repertoire sequencing was used to test whether CD8+ T cell activation and differentiation in Susac syndrome was antigen driven. Paper-wide results and their limitations: The study acknowledged that relatively few individuals were included in the TCR sequencing and HLA analysis.

On this clonotype itself: This clone's antigen is unknown. No quality values exist for individual bases; no much larger clone is one base distant.

Including the terminal cysteine and phenylalanine, the CDR3 comprises 16 residues. CDR3 DNA is the only sequence kept; it has 48 bases, read in frame from the first base. CDR1 and CDR2, per the germline V gene (reference sequence), are MNHEY and SMNVEV. At the junction V is shortened by 4 bases and J by 6 bases; bases outside the gene matches: 12. RNA was extracted using the RNeasy kit, and roughly 0.45 to 1 microgram was reverse transcribed with random hexamers. TCR beta CDR3 regions were amplified with the immunoSEQ multiplex PCR assay covering 54 Vbeta and 13 Jbeta segments. Bias from PCR amplification was corrected by using a synthetic template baseline for primer optimization and for computational correction. In the paper's pipeline: Reads were assigned to V, D and J genes according to IMGT and analyzed in immunoSEQ Analyzer, with only productive sequences retained. To calculate clonality, Shannon entropy was normalized by log2 of the number of productive unique sequences and then subtracted from one. Public and private clones were assessed among the 100 most prevalent clones of each patient and control. Susac-specific clones were defined as absent from healthy and MS cohorts, around 970 published viral clones and other ImmuneACCESS disease sequences. Using fastp trimming at Q25 and MiXCR clonotype assembly, TCRdb reanalyzed the public sequencing data and kept in-frame beta chains. Entries are consolidated by CDR3 protein sequence, retaining the most common genes and DNA. These V and J calls rely on TCRdb rather than the paper's analysis. A total of roughly 150,000 distinct CDR3 sequences appear in this sample, roughly 95% of them only once. 0.08% to 0.095% of the sample lies in the top ten.

High-throughput TCR beta sequencing profiled peripheral blood CD8+ and CD4+ T cells from healthy donors, Susac syndrome patients and multiple sclerosis patients. The multiple sclerosis controls were treatment-naive patients whose relapsing-remitting disease, either stable or active, fulfilled the revised McDonald criteria. Bulk CD8+ and CD4+ T cells were purified by magnetic negative isolation, whereas CD8+ TEMRA cells were enriched by FACS. Blood was collected in EDTA tubes and processed within 24 hours, with PBMCs isolated through density gradient centrifugation. PBMCs destined for TCR sequencing were cryopreserved in liquid nitrogen and later thawed in a 37 °C water bath. A purity of at least 90% was achieved for sorted or isolated CD4+, CD8+ and CD8+ TEMRA cells.

The specimen was CD4+ T cells from PBMCs. The rearranged chain carries TRBV27 and TRBJ2-1, and 7 junction bases match TRBD2. The origin of this receptor is a human donor with multiple sclerosis. The bases read TGTGCCAGCAGTTCGCGTGGGCGGGGGTGGCGCAATGAGCAGTTCTTC. Its amino acids are CASSSRGRGWRNEQFF.